The sequence of this T cell receptor beta chain was determined in a study of T cell responses to AZD1222 COVID-19 vaccine. A remark on this clone: Its antigen remains unidentified.

Repertoires were generated with immunoSEQ multiplex PCR, while TCRdb's copy carries only in-frame clones and drops some. The sample lists 92,000 or so clones; around 89% were seen once. The study, taken as a whole, reports: Seropositive at baseline were only a handful of AZD1222 recipients. Most donors were white British, females outnumbered males, and clonal diversity was possibly underestimated. Repertoires in all cases were sampled only once the peak T cell response had passed. With dominance at 160-218 and 743-854, vaccine-associated CD4 TCRs spanned spike.

This CDR3 spans 16 amino acids. The germline gives CDR1 SGHAT, CDR2 FQDESV (reference sequence). Trimming removed 5 bases from V and 2 bases from J, with 17 bases in between. The chain combines TRBV11-1 with TRBJ2-3; D may correspond to TRBD1 or TRBD2 (6 bases each). The sample here was peripheral blood, taken on day 0 of AZD1222 vaccination. This sequence originates from an adult in good health. CDR3 protein: CASSPDPGAATDTQYF. CDR3 coding DNA: TGTGCCAGCAGCCCCGATCCGGGGGCCGCCACAGATACGCAGTATTTT.